Detailed here is one TCR beta chain. No cognate antigen has been identified for it. Base qualities are missing; no much larger clone stands one base away. CDR1 and CDR2 are read off the germline V gene as MDHEN and SYDVKM. Trimming leaves V shorter by 2 bases and J shorter by 7 bases, with the junction holding 9 bases beyond the gene matches. Its CDR3 holds 16 amino acids, cysteine through phenylalanine. Of the read, only the CDR3 DNA is kept; its 48 bases are in frame from base 1. To prepare the library, 5' RACE was applied. TCRdb names NextSeq 500 as the instrument used. In the TCR library protocol, unique molecular identifiers were attached to individual cDNA molecules to correct for PCR bias and sequencing error. Both TCR alpha and beta chains were sequenced, and tight co-correlation was observed between alpha and beta sequence abundances in each sample. As for how the authors treated the data: Decombinator V4 was used to perform V gene, J gene and CDR3 annotation of TCR sequences. TCRs were defined as expanded if a significant change between any two time points was detected under a Poisson model with p below 0.0001. TCR abundances were normalised to the total number of TCRs sequenced in each sample and reported as counts per million. TRAV1-2 paired with TRAJ12, TRAJ20 or TRAJ33 defined MAIT TCRs, while TRAV10 paired with TRAJ18 defined iNKT TCRs. VDJdb, accessed 1 November 2021, was searched for CMV, EBV and SARS-CoV-2 annotated TCRs, with TCRs annotated for multiple antigens excluded. TCRdb took the public reads, trimmed them with fastp at Q25, ran MiXCR for clone calling and kept in-frame beta chains. For every CDR3 protein sequence, its rows merge into one entry that carries the most common genes and DNA. None of the V and J calls come from the authors' own analysis; TCRdb made them. Within this sample are approximately 77,000 distinct CDR3 sequences, with about an eighth of them counted one time only. The top ten clonotypes cover approximately 3.6% of the sample.

This sample is part of a study of early T cells in non-severe SARS-CoV-2 infection (dated by TCRdb to the early 2020s). Broadly, across the study: Bulk RNA from unsorted whole blood was used for TCR sequencing, so alpha and beta chains could not be paired.

The study was a case-control design nested within a healthcare worker cohort in London, UK, with weekly nasopharyngeal swab PCR tests and blood sampling. Healthcare workers were recruited during the week of the UK lockdown, between 23 and 31 March 2020, and followed weekly for up to 16 weeks. What the research found in general, with its limitations: VDJdb matching was skewed toward anti-spike CD8 responses and likely underestimated virus-specific expansions, missing private and CD4 specificities.

This receptor chain uses TRBV28 and TRBJ2-1; 9 junctional bases match TRBD2. Material: whole blood. This sequence was found in an adult who was a healthcare worker with PCR-confirmed SARS-CoV-2 infection or an uninfected control (not recorded which). The CDR3 corresponds to CASSLVASGKANEQFF. DNA sequence: TGTGCCAGCAGTTTAGTAGCTAGCGGGAAAGCGAATGAGCAGTTCTTC.